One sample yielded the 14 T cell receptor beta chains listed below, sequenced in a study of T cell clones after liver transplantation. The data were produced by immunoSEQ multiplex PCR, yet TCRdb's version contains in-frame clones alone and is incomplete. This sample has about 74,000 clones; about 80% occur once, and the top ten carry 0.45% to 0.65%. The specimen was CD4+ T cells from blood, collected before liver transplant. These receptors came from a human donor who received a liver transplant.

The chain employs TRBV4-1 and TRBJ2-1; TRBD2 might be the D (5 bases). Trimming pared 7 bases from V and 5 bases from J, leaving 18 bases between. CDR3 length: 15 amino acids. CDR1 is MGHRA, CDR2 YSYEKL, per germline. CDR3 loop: CASTEVAQPHNEQFF. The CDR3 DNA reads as TGCGCCAGCACCGAGGTAGCGCAACCCCACAATGAGCAGTTCTTC.

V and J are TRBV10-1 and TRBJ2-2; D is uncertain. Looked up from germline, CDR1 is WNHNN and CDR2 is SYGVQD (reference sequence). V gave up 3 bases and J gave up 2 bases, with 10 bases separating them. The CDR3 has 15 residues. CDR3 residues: CASSDATLNTGELFF. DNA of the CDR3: TGCGCCAGCAGTGATGCCACCCTAAACACCGGGGAGCTGTTTTTT.

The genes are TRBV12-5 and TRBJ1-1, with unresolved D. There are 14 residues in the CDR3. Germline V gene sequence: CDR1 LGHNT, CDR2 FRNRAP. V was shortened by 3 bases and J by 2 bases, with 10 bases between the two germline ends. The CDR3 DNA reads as TGTGCTAGTGGTTTAGGAAACCCAAACACTGAAGCTTTCTTT. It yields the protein CASGLGNPNTEAFF.

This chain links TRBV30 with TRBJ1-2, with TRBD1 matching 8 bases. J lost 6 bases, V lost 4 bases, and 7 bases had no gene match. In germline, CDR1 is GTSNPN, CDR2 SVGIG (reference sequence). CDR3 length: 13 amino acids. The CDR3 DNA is TGTGCCTGGATGTTGCAGGGGGCGAATGGCTACACCTTC. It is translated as CAWMLQGANGYTF.

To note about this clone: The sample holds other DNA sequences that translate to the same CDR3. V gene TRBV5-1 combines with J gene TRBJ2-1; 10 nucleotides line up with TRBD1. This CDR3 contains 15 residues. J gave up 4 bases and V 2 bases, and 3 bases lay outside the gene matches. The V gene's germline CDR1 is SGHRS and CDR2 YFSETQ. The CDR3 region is CASSFSGQGYNEQFF. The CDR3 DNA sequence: TGCGCCAGCAGCTTTTCGGGACAGGGGTACAATGAGCAGTTCTTC. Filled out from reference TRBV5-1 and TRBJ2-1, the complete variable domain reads KAGVTQTPRYLIKTRGQQVTLSCSPISGHRSVSWYQQTPGQGLQFLFEYFSETQRNKGNFPGRFSGRQFSNSRSEMNVSTLELGDSALYLCASSFSGQGYNEQFFGPGTRLTVL.

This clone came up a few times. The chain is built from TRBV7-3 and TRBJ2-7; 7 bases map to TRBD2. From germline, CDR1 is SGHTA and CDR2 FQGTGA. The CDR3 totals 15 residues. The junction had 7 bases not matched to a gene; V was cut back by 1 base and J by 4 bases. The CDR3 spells CASSLRGGSGYEQYF. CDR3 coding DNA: TGTGCCAGCAGCTTAAGAGGCGGGAGCGGGTACGAGCAGTACTTC.

The CDR3 nucleotides are TGTGCCAGCAGTTTAAGGGGACCAGGGGCCGAGGCCGACGAGCAGTACTTC. Translating it yields CASSLRGPGAEADEQYF. This chain links TRBV28 with TRBJ2-7; TRBD1 might be the D (6 bases). Germline values: CDR1 MDHEN, CDR2 SYDVKM. Trimming cost V 2 bases and J 5 bases, with 22 bases left between them. The CDR3 consists of 17 residues.

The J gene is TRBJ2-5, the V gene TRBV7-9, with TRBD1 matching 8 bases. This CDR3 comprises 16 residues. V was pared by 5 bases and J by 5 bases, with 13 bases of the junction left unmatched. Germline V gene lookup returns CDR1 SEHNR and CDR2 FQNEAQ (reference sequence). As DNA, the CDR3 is TGTGCCAGCAGCCGGCCCGGGACAGGTAGAACGGAGACCCAGTACTTC. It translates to CASSRPGTGRTETQYF.

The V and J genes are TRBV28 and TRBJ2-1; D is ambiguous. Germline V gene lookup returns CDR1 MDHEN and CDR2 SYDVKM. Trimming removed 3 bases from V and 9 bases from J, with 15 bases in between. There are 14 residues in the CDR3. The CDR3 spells CASSLRLDAGEQFF. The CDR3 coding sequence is TGTGCCAGCAGTTTGCGGCTAGATGCCGGTGAGCAGTTCTTC.

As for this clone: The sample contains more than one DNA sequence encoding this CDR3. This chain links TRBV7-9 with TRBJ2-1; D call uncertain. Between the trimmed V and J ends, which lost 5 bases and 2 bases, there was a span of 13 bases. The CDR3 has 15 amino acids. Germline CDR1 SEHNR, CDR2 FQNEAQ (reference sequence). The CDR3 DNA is TGTGCCAGCAGCCCACCTGGCGGCCCCTACAATGAGCAGTTCTTC. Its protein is CASSPPGGPYNEQFF. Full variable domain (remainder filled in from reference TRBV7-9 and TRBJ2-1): DTGVSQNPRHKITKRGQNVTFRCDPISEHNRLYWYRQTLGQGPEFLTYFQNEAQLEKSRLLSDRFSAERPKGSFSTLEIQRTEQGDSAMYLCASSPPGGPYNEQFFGPGTRLTVL.

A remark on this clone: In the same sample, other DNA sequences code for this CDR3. CDR3 DNA: TGTGCCAGCAGTTACTCGAGACAGAACTATGGCTACACCTTC. It specifies CASSYSRQNYGYTF. This chain links TRBV6-5 with TRBJ1-2, with D possibly TRBD1 on 5 matching bases. The CDR3 has 14 amino acids. The V and J ends lost 0 bases and 2 bases respectively, with 7 bases between them. The V gene's germline CDR1 is MNHEY and CDR2 SVGAGI.

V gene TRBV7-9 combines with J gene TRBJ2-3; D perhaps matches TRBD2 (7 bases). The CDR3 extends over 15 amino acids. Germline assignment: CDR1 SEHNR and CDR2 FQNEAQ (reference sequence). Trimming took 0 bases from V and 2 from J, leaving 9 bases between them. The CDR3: CASSLARGPTDTQYF. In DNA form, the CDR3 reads TGTGCCAGCAGCTTAGCGCGGGGGCCCACAGATACGCAGTATTTT.

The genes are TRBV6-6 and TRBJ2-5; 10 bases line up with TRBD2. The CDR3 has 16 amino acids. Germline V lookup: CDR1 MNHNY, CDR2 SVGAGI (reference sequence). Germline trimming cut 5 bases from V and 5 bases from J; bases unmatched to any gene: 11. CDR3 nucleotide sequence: TGTGCCAGCAGTCGAGAGCGGGAGGGCCAGGGCGAGACCCAGTACTTC. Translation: CASSREREGQGETQYF.

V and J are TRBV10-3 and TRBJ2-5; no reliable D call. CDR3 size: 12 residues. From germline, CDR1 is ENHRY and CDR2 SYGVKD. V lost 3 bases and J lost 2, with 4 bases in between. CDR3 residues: CAISEYQETQYF. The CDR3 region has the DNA TGTGCCATCAGTGAATATCAAGAGACCCAGTACTTC.